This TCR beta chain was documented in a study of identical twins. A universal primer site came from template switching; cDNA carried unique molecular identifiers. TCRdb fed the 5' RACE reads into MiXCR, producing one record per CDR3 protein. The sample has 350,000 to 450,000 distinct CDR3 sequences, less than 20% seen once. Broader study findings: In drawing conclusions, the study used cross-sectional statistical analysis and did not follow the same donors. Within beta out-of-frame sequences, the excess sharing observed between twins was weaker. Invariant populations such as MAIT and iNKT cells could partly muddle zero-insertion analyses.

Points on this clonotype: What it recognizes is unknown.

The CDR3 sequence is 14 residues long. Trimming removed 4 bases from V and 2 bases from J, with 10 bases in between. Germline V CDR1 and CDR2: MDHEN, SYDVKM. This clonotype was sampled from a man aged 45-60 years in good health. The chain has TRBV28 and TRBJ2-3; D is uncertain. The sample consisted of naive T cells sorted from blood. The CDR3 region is CASSWKINTDTQYF. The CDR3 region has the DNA TGTGCCAGCAGTTGGAAGATAAACACAGATACGCAGTATTTT.